A single T cell receptor beta chain is shown here with its context. The antigen is undetermined. This record belongs to a study of PD-1 blockade in classical Hodgkin lymphoma. Autologous stem cell transplantation was followed by relapse in every patient, and brentuximab vedotin exposure varied. When best responses were assessed, they were complete response, partial response or progressive disease. The study, taken as a whole, reports: Before treatment, complete responders showed about the same diversity as newly diagnosed patients. Reported baseline diversity: healthy donors highest, relapsed/refractory patients lowest.

Here immunoSEQ multiplex PCR was the method, and the copy in TCRdb shows in-frame clones only, minus some. The data contain under 70,000 clones, 88% of them seen just once; the ten biggest clones take up 12%. The CDR3 totals 14 residues. CDR1 and CDR2 from the germline V gene are SGHTA and FQGNSA. Trimming pared 1 base from V and 2 bases from J, leaving 9 bases between. The specimen was peripheral blood mononuclear cells (PBMCs), collected at baseline. This chain joins TRBV7-2 and TRBJ2-7; D might be TRBD1 or TRBD2, each matching 6 bases. This TCR was sampled from a human donor with classical Hodgkin lymphoma. The CDR3 DNA reads TGTGCCAGCAGCTTAGACGGGGGCCCCTACGAGCAGTACTTC. It codes for CASSLDGGPYEQYF.